Reported below is one TCR beta chain. Its antigen is currently unknown. TCR beta rearrangements were amplified from peripheral blood genomic DNA. The data are from a study of T cell repertoires in aging, cancer and after chemotherapy. Whole-study context: The full dataset contained roughly 9 million TCR reads.

A mixed TRB-A/B primer pool amplified rearranged TRB by multiplex touch-down PCR. TCRdb passed the multiplex PCR reads through MiXCR, listing each CDR3 protein once. This table has 8,500 to 10,000 distinct CDR3 sequences, under 65% appearing once. Study-wide results and limits: In each cancer cohort, median generation probability increased across chemotherapy, suggesting thymic output rebounded. In cancer patients, declining TCR diversity with age involved lost richness and lost evenness.

The V and J ends lost 5 bases and 3 bases respectively, with 11 bases between them. Germline values: CDR1 DFQATT, CDR2 SNEGSKA (reference sequence). The CDR3 extends over 13 amino acids. The clonotype comes from a human donor in good health. This chain connects TRBV20-1 to TRBJ1-5; TRBD1 might be the D (6 bases). The sequenced sample consisted of blood. The CDR3 DNA reads as TGCAGTGCTGGAAGGGGGTCCAATCAGCCCCAGCATTTT. This translates into CSAGRGSNQPQHF.